One and the same sample provided the 16 T cell receptor beta chains below, sequenced in a study of blood T cell repertoires in COVID-19 (TCRdb year 2020). Library preparation was by the immunoSEQ multiplex PCR assay. Drawn from immuneACCESS, this table holds only the in-frame rearrangements with V and J called that TCRdb kept. Clones are partly lost; checked studies trace under half to an unresolved V gene and leave the rest unexplained. This sample holds about 100,000 clones; 65% to 90% were observed only once. Clones ranked in the top ten supply 1.5% to 2% of the sample. The sequencing input was peripheral blood. These receptors were taken from a man older than 75 with acute or convalescent COVID-19.

A word on this clone: This sample also contains other DNA sequences that code for the same CDR3. This chain connects TRBV10-3 to TRBJ1-1, with TRBD1 as a possible D gene (5 bases). Deletions cut 10 bases from V and 0 bases from J, with 21 bases between. This CDR3 is built from 16 residues. CDR1 and CDR2 from the germline V gene are ENHRY and SYGVKD. The DNA for the CDR3 is TGTGCCACCCATTCCGGGACTCTGGGGGTGAACACTGAAGCTTTCTTT. It is translated as CATHSGTLGVNTEAFF.

The chain is built from TRBV5-1 and TRBJ2-4; 9 bases line up with TRBD1. CDR3 length: 14 amino acids. Germline values: CDR1 SGHRS, CDR2 YFSETQ. With 4 bases clipped from V and 5 bases from J, the junction kept 4 bases outside the gene matches. CDR3 sequence reads: CASSPGQGQNIQYF. CDR3 sequence (DNA): TGCGCCAGCAGCCCGGGACAGGGTCAAAACATTCAGTACTTC.

This chain connects TRBV5-6 to TRBJ2-1; TRBD2 might be the D (6 bases). V shed 0 bases and J shed 5 bases, with 9 bases lying between them. The CDR3 extends over 14 amino acids. Germline V gives CDR1 SGHDT, CDR2 YYEEEE. The CDR3 sequence: CASSLETRDNEQFF. Written as DNA, the CDR3 is TGTGCCAGCAGCTTGGAGACTAGAGACAATGAGCAGTTCTTC.

The rearrangement links TRBV5-1 to TRBJ2-6; no reliable D call. Deletions cut 4 bases from V and 0 bases from J, with 8 bases between. CDR1 and CDR2 (germline): SGHRS, YFSETQ. The CDR3 runs 15 residues. This chain's CDR3 is CASSTSGSGANVLTF. CDR3 nucleotides: TGCGCCAGCAGCACCTCAGGCTCTGGGGCCAACGTCCTGACTTTC. The full variable domain, completed using reference TRBV5-1 and TRBJ2-6, is KAGVTQTPRYLIKTRGQQVTLSCSPISGHRSVSWYQQTPGQGLQFLFEYFSETQRNKGNFPGRFSGRQFSNSRSEMNVSTLELGDSALYLCASSTSGSGANVLTFGAGSRLTVL.

CDR3 region: CASSQNPTGTSHEQYF. CDR3 coding DNA: TGTGCCAGCAGCCAAAACCCGACAGGGACTTCCCACGAGCAGTACTTC. This chain joins TRBV5-5 and TRBJ2-7, with D possibly TRBD1 on 7 matching bases. Trimming shortened V by 4 bases and J by 5 bases, and 22 bases separated the two germline ends. The CDR3 loop spans 16 amino acids. Germline lookup yields CDR1 SGHKS and CDR2 YYEKEE (reference sequence).

The chain joins TRBV7-2 to TRBJ2-7; possible D gene TRBD2, 6 bases. The CDR3 runs 13 residues. Germline CDR1 and CDR2: SGHTA and FQGNSA. Trimming took 4 bases from V and 4 from J, leaving 11 bases between them. DNA for the CDR3: TGTGCCAGCAGCTCGGGACTTTTATACGAGCAGTACTTC. Encoded protein: CASSSGLLYEQYF.

The J gene is TRBJ2-2, the V gene TRBV28; 8 bases fit TRBD1. V lost 2 bases to trimming and J lost 5 bases; unmatched junction nucleotides: 7. The CDR3 length is 16 residues. Germline V CDR1 and CDR2: MDHEN, SYDVKM. CDR3 in DNA: TGTGCCAGCAGTTTAGCAGGGGGCGGTTATACCGGGGAGCTGTTTTTT. Amino acids: CASSLAGGGYTGELFF.

V usage is TRBV7-2 and J usage is TRBJ2-5; 13 bases align to TRBD2. Germline trimming cut 1 base from V and 7 bases from J; bases unmatched to any gene: 3. CDR1 is SGHTA, CDR2 FQGNSA, per germline. This CDR3 has 15 amino acids. The CDR3 region is CASSLETSGRVTQYF. The CDR3 DNA reads TGTGCCAGCAGCTTAGAAACTAGCGGGAGGGTGACCCAGTACTTC.

This clone was recorded only once. The V and J genes are TRBV6-1 and TRBJ2-1; the match to TRBD2 covers 12 bases. The CDR3 length is 19 residues. J lost 7 bases, V lost 1 base, and 14 bases had no gene match. Germline CDR1 reads MNHNS; CDR2 reads SASEGT. This CDR3 reads CASSEGRLLAGGPGNEQFF. CDR3 in DNA: TGTGCCAGCAGTGAAGGGAGGTTGCTAGCGGGAGGGCCGGGGAATGAGCAGTTCTTC.

This rearrangement joins TRBV18 to TRBJ1-3; tentative D call: TRBD1 (5 bases). Trimming shortened V by 10 bases and J by 0 bases, and 7 bases separated the two germline ends. The CDR3 runs to 12 residues. CDR1 KGHSH and CDR2 LQKENI come from the germline V gene. This CDR3 is CATGNSGNTIYF. CDR3 in DNA: TGTGCCACAGGGAACTCTGGAAACACCATATATTTT.

The gene calls are TRBV28 and TRBJ2-7; weak D call: TRBD1 (5 bases). V lost 5 bases, J lost 3 bases, and 17 bases lay in between. This CDR3 spans 15 amino acids. CDR1 and CDR2 (germline): MDHEN, SYDVKM. Written as DNA, the CDR3 is TGTGCCAGCAGTGCGCAAGGGGATGGGGACTACGAGCAGTACTTC. Residues: CASSAQGDGDYEQYF.

The rearrangement joins TRBV4-2 to TRBJ1-4, with 10 bases lining up with TRBD1. Trimming cost V 2 bases and J 5 bases; bases outside gene matches: 5. CDR3 size: 16 residues. Per the germline V gene, CDR1 is LGHNA and CDR2 is YNFKEQ. CDR3 sequence: CASSQPPTGGNEKLFF. As DNA, the CDR3 is TGTGCCAGCAGCCAACCACCGACAGGGGGCAATGAAAAACTGTTTTTT.

A single count supports this clone. This chain connects TRBV19 to TRBJ1-1; D uncertain. The CDR3 extends over 13 amino acids. V gave up 9 bases and J gave up 5 bases, with 16 bases separating them. Germline CDR1 LNHDA, CDR2 SQIVND (reference sequence). Here the CDR3 reads CASGPGRRTEAFF. DNA of the CDR3: TGTGCCAGCGGTCCAGGTCGTCGGACTGAAGCTTTCTTT.

Only a few counts were recorded for this clone. The chain recombines TRBV5-8 with TRBJ1-5; D is perhaps TRBD1 (6 bases). Germline lookup yields CDR1 SGHTS and CDR2 YDEGEE. V was pared by 3 bases and J by 6 bases, with 16 bases between. The CDR3 contains 15 residues. CDR3 in DNA: TGTGCCAGCAGCTCAGGACAGTCGGCGGGTCAGCCCCAGCATTTT. It yields the protein CASSSGQSAGQPQHF.

This chain joins TRBV28 and TRBJ1-1; D perhaps matches TRBD1 (6 bases). The V end was cut by 6 bases, the J end by 0 bases, with 14 bases between. The CDR3 has 15 amino acids. The germline V gene has CDR1 MDHEN and CDR2 SYDVKM. CDR3 DNA: TGTGCCAGCAGGATCTCGGGACACCTGAACACTGAAGCTTTCTTT. Its protein is CASRISGHLNTEAFF.

The chain employs TRBV19 and TRBJ1-4; 8 bases fit TRBD1. Germline CDR1 reads LNHDA; CDR2 reads SQIVND (reference sequence). This CDR3 comprises 15 residues. V was pared by 4 bases and J by 2 bases, with 3 bases of the junction left unmatched. The CDR3 DNA follows: TGTGCCAGTAGTAAGAACAGGGGGACTAATGAAAAACTGTTTTTT. Translation: CASSKNRGTNEKLFF.